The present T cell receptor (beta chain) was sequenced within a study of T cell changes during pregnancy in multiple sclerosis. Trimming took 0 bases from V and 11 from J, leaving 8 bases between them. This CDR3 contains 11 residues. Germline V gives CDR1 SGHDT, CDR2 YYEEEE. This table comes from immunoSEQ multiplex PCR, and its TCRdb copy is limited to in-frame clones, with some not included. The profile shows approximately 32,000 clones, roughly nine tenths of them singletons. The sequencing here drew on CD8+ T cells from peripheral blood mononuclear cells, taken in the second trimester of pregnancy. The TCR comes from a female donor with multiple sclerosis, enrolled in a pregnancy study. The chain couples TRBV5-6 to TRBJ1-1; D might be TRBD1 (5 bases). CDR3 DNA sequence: TGTGCCAGCAGCTTGGGGGGCTCGGCTTTCTTT. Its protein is CASSLGGSAFF.